The sequence of this T cell receptor beta chain was determined in a study of naive and memory T cell subsets. The beta constant-region primer was an equimolar mix of two oligonucleotides covering TRBC1 and TRBC2. Ligated cDNA was amplified by four rounds of PCR with nested alpha and beta constant-region primers and SP2. An oligonucleotide with the SP2 primer and a 12-nucleotide UMI was ligated to the cDNA 3' end. TCRdb re-called the UMI-ligation and nested PCR reads with MiXCR, one entry per CDR3 protein. The sample carries around 140,000 distinct CDR3 sequences, roughly 20% recorded once. Cells stained for CD3, CD4, CD8, CD45RA and CD27 were sorted into four subsets. About this clonotype itself: The antigen is undetermined.

The CDR3 consists of 16 residues. Germline CDR1 reads MNHEY; CDR2 reads SMNVEV (reference sequence). The V gene lost 2 bases and the J gene lost 2 bases, with 13 bases spanning the gap. General study results and limits: Especially in CD8 cells, naive repertoires contained a few larger clonotypes, possibly CD45RA-re-expressing memory cells.

This sequence was found in a human donor in good health. The sequencing input was naive CD4+ T cells from blood. The chain couples TRBV27 to TRBJ1-5, with D hard to call. The CDR3 region has the DNA TGTGCCAGCAGTTTAAAAAGGGTGAGAGGCAATCAGCCCCAGCATTTT. Translated, it gives CASSLKRVRGNQPQHF.